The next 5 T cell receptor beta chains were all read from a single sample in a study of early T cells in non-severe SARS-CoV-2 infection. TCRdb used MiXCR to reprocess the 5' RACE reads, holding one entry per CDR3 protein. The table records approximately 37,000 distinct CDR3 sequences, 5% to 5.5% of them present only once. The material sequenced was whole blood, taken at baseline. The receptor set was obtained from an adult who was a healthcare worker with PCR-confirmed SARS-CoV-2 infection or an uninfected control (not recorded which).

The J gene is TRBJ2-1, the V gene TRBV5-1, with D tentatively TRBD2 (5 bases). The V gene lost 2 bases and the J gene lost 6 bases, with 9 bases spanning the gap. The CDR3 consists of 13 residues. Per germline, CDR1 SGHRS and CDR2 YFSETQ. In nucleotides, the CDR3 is TGCGCCAGCAGCTTACCTAGCACCAATGAGCAGTTCTTC. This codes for CASSLPSTNEQFF. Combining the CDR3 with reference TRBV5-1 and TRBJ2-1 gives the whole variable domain KAGVTQTPRYLIKTRGQQVTLSCSPISGHRSVSWYQQTPGQGLQFLFEYFSETQRNKGNFPGRFSGRQFSNSRSEMNVSTLELGDSALYLCASSLPSTNEQFFGPGTRLTVL.

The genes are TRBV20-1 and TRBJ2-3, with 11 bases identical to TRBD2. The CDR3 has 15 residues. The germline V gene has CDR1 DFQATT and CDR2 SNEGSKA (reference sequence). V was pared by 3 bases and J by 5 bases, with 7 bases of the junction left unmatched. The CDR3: CSASTSGRNGDTQYF. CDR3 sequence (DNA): TGCAGTGCTAGCACTAGCGGGAGAAATGGAGATACGCAGTATTTT.

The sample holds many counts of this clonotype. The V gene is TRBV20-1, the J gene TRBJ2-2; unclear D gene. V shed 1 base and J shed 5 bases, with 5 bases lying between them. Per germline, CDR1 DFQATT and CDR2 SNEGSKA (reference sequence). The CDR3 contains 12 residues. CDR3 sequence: CSARVGTGELFF. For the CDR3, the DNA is TGCAGTGCTAGAGTGGGAACCGGGGAGCTGTTTTTT.

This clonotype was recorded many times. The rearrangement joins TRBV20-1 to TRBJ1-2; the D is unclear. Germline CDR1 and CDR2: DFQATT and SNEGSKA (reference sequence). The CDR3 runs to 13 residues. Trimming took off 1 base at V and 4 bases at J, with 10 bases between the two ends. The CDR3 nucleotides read TGCAGTGCTAGAGCGGCACAGACCTATGGCTACACCTTC. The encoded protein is CSARAAQTYGYTF.

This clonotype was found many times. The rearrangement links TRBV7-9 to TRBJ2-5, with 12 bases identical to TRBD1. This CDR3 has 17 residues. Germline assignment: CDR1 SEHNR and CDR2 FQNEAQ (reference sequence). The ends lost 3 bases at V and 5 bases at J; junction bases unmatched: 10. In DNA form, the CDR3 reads TGTGCCAGCAGCTTCGGAACCGGGACAGGGGGCCGGGAGACCCAGTACTTC. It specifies CASSFGTGTGGRETQYF.